Following are 27 T cell receptor beta chains from one sample sequenced in a study of post-analysis software for immune sequencing data. Findings and limits, study-wide: Roughly five TRBV segments, including TRBV5-6, TRBV5-1 and TRBV20-1, were more frequent in patients than controls.

Their antigens remain unidentified. Sequencing libraries made from TCR beta cDNA carried unique molecular identifiers. TCRdb reprocessed the PCR reads via MiXCR and lists one record per CDR3 protein. Of about 260,000 distinct CDR3 sequences in the sample, 30% to 45% are singletons; the top ten hold more than 4%. Sequenced: blood. The receptors come from a girl aged 10 to 17 with multiple sclerosis.

This clonotype occurred a few times. The chain couples TRBV4-2 to TRBJ1-2; D remains unclear. From germline, CDR1 is LGHNA and CDR2 YNFKEQ. The CDR3 has 12 residues. V lost 2 bases and J lost 8, with 9 bases in between. DNA for the CDR3: TGTGCCAGCAGCCAAAGGGAGGAAGGCTACACCTTC. It encodes CASSQREEGYTF.

Concerning this clonotype itself: This clone may be a read error of a much larger clone one base away. The chain couples TRBV7-6 to TRBJ2-7, with 11 bases aligning to TRBD2. The germline gives CDR1 SGHVS, CDR2 FNYEAQ. The junction had 12 bases not matched to a gene; V was cut back by 7 bases and J by 7 bases. This CDR3 is built from 15 residues. CDR3 sequence: CASTPSGGRLNEQYF. DNA of the CDR3: TGTGCCAGCACCCCTAGCGGGGGGCGATTGAATGAGCAGTACTTC.

This sequence joins TRBV12-3 or TRBV12-4 and TRBJ1-1, with D possibly TRBD1 on 5 matching bases. V was clipped by 6 bases and J by 4 bases, with 15 bases between them. CDR3 length: 14 residues. CDR3 loop: CASSLTRGSTEAFF. The CDR3 region has the DNA TGTGCCAGCAGCCTCACAAGGGGCTCCACTGAAGCTTTCTTT.

This clonotype occurred many times. The CDR3: CASRGHGTTSSPLHF. For the CDR3, the DNA is TGTGCCAGCAGGGGCCACGGGACTACGAGTTCACCCCTCCACTTT. The chain links TRBV6-5 to TRBJ1-6, with TRBD1 as a possible D gene (5 bases). CDR1 and CDR2 (germline): MNHEY, SVGAGI. V dropped 6 bases and J dropped 9 bases, with 18 bases sitting between them. The CDR3 contains 15 residues.

A few counts support this clonotype. The chain recombines TRBV6-1 with TRBJ2-2, with D possibly TRBD2 on 6 matching bases. The CDR3 is made up of 15 amino acids. With 1 base removed from V and 5 bases from J, the gap between germline ends came to 11 bases. The germline CDR1 and CDR2 sequences are MNHNS and SASEGT. The CDR3 bases are TGTGCCAGCAGTGAAGAACGGGGGAGGACCGGGGAGCTGTTTTTT. Residues: CASSEERGRTGELFF.

Many counts were recorded for this clonotype. The genes are TRBV6-4 and TRBJ1-5; D perhaps matches TRBD1 (5 bases). Germline assignment: CDR1 MRHNA and CDR2 SNTAGT. The germline V and J ends were trimmed by 6 bases and 7 bases, with 16 bases remaining between them. The CDR3 has 14 residues. CDR3 DNA: TGTGCCAGCAGCCCCCAGGGAGGCGGACAGCCCCAGCATTTT. Translating gives CASSPQGGGQPQHF.

This chain connects TRBV20-1 to TRBJ2-1; a weak D match, TRBD2 (5 bases). Germline values: CDR1 DFQATT, CDR2 SNEGSKA (reference sequence). CDR3 size: 14 residues. Trimming took 2 bases from V and 3 from J, leaving 11 bases between them. This chain's CDR3 is CSARRGPVYNEQFF. The CDR3 DNA sequence: TGCAGTGCTAGACGGGGTCCGGTCTACAATGAGCAGTTCTTC.

To note about this clonotype: A much larger clonotype is one base distant, so this may be a read error. V usage is TRBV12-3 or TRBV12-4 and J usage is TRBJ1-2; TRBD1 matches at 8 bases. V gave up 3 bases and J gave up 10 bases; unmatched junction bases: 13. The CDR3 contains 15 residues. CDR3: CASSFKPDRVHDYTF. The CDR3 region has the DNA TGTGCCAGCAGTTTTAAGCCGGACAGGGTCCATGACTACACCTTC.

There are many counts of this clonotype. The rearrangement joins TRBV20-1 to TRBJ1-1; D is unclear. The CDR3 covers 15 residues. Per the germline V gene, CDR1 is DFQATT and CDR2 is SNEGSKA (reference sequence). V shed 3 bases and J shed 2 bases, with 16 bases lying between them. The CDR3 sequence is CSASSRDPKNTEAFF. The CDR3 region has the DNA TGCAGTGCTAGCAGCCGGGATCCAAAAAACACTGAAGCTTTCTTT.

The rearrangement uses TRBV10-3 and TRBJ2-1; TRBD2 aligns across 10 bases. The J segment lost 8 bases and the V segment lost 3 bases, leaving 7 bases of the junction unmatched. Germline V gene data show CDR1 as ENHRY and CDR2 as SYGVKD. The CDR3 has 15 amino acids. The CDR3 DNA is TGTGCCATCAGTGACCCGTCTAGCGGGGGTCATGAGCAGTTCTTC. This sequence encodes CAISDPSSGGHEQFF.

This clonotype was observed many times. V is TRBV10-2 and J is TRBJ1-5; 10 bases align to TRBD1. Germline loops: CDR1 WSHSY, CDR2 SAAADI. This CDR3 is 13 amino acids long. Losses at the gene ends were 10 bases for V and 7 bases for J; bases not matched to a gene: 7. In nucleotides, the CDR3 is TGCGCCACCCTGGGACAGGGGCACCAGCCCCAGCATTTT. Translation: CATLGQGHQPQHF.

Here the CDR3 reads CASSPALGTEAFF. As DNA, the CDR3 is TGCGCCAGCAGCCCCGCACTGGGCACTGAAGCTTTCTTT. J is TRBJ1-1 and V is TRBV5-1; no reliable D call. The V gene's germline CDR1 is SGHRS and CDR2 YFSETQ. Trimming left V 4 bases short and J 4 bases short, with 11 bases between. The CDR3 is made up of 13 amino acids.

This clonotype showed up just a few times. A read error may be the cause here, since a much bigger clone is one base away. The chain joins TRBV10-3 to TRBJ2-5, with TRBD2 matching over 12 bases. Germline V gene data show CDR1 as ENHRY and CDR2 as SYGVKD. The CDR3 totals 19 residues. V gave up 4 bases and J gave up 11 bases; unmatched junction bases: 23. The CDR3 region has the DNA TGTGCCATCAGTGGACATCCACTAGCGGGGGGCGCACGCGCCGATGAGCAGTACTTC. Protein sequence: CAISGHPLAGGARADEQYF.

Points on this clonotype: A much larger clone differs by one base, so this may be a read error. The genes are TRBV20-1 and TRBJ2-3; 8 bases agree with TRBD2. The J segment lost 2 bases and the V segment lost 8 bases, leaving 6 bases of the junction unmatched. The CDR3 consists of 13 residues. Germline V gene sequence: CDR1 DFQATT, CDR2 SNEGSKA (reference sequence). This chain's CDR3 is CSTVAGPTDTQYF. The CDR3 DNA is TGCAGTACCGTAGCGGGGCCCACAGATACGCAGTATTTT.

This clonotype was counted between two and nine times. The rearrangement links TRBV2 to TRBJ1-5, with D unresolved. V lost 6 bases to trimming and J lost 0 bases, with 12 bases between them. The CDR3 loop spans 15 amino acids. Per germline, CDR1 SNHLY and CDR2 FYNNEI. For the CDR3, the DNA is TGTGCCAGCAGGACCCGAGTCGGTAGCAATCAGCCCCAGCATTTT. Residues: CASRTRVGSNQPQHF.

The chain recombines TRBV7-2 with TRBJ2-5; 10 nucleotides agree with TRBD1. The V segment lost 3 bases and the J segment 2 bases; nucleotides outside the gene matches: 12. Germline V gene lookup returns CDR1 SGHTA and CDR2 FQGNSA. CDR3 length: 18 amino acids. CDR3 region: CASSLGQGHLYLQETQYF. CDR3 sequence (DNA): TGTGCCAGCAGCTTGGGACAGGGGCACTTATACTTACAAGAGACCCAGTACTTC. The full variable domain, in which reference TRBV7-2 and TRBJ2-5 provide the parts outside the CDR3, is GAGVSQSPSNKVTEKGKDVELRCDPISGHTALYWYRQSLGQGLEFLIYFQGNSAPDKSGLPSDRFSAERTGGSVSTLTIQRTQQEDSAVYLCASSLGQGHLYLQETQYFGPGTRLLVL.

The chain has TRBV12-3 or TRBV12-4 and TRBJ1-1; a weak D match, TRBD1 (5 bases). V was trimmed by 9 bases and J by 5 bases, leaving 13 bases between them. The CDR3 spans 12 residues. CDR3 nucleotides: TGTGCCAGTGGGTGGGGGGGGACTGAAGCTTTCTTT. Protein sequence: CASGWGGTEAFF.

The genes are TRBV14 and TRBJ1-2, with a tentative D call TRBD1 (6 bases). This CDR3 comprises 16 residues. V lost 4 bases and J 4 bases, leaving 19 bases between the germline ends. Germline lookup yields CDR1 SGHDN and CDR2 FVKESK. CDR3 amino acids: CASSPQLGTGPYGYTF. CDR3 sequence (DNA): TGTGCCAGCAGCCCTCAACTGGGAACAGGGCCCTATGGCTACACCTTC.

This clonotype was seen many times. The chain recombines TRBV12-3 or TRBV12-4 with TRBJ1-2; no clear D gene. V dropped 1 base and J dropped 2 bases, with 8 bases sitting between them. The CDR3 contains 14 residues. CDR3 nucleotide sequence: TGTGCCAGCAGTTTAGGTCCTGGGAACTATGGCTACACCTTC. Its protein product is CASSLGPGNYGYTF.

The chain uses TRBV20-1 and TRBJ2-7; perhaps D is TRBD1 or TRBD2 (5 bases each). With the DNA end fitting TRBJ2-5 better, the J assignment may be wrong. The germline V gene encodes CDR1 DFQATT and CDR2 SNEGSKA (reference sequence). The length of the CDR3 is 14 residues. CDR3 in amino acids: CSARGGDEGETQYF. The CDR3 nucleotides read TGCAGTGCTAGAGGGGGCGACGAGGGTGAGACCCAGTACTTC.

This clonotype has just a few counts. A much bigger clone sits one base away, suggesting this may be a read error. The chain combines TRBV9 with TRBJ2-3; the D is unclear. V was shortened by 6 bases and J by 4 bases, with 15 bases between the two germline ends. CDR3 length: 14 amino acids. Looked up from germline, CDR1 is SGDLS and CDR2 is YYNGEE. CDR3 nucleotide sequence: TGTGCCAGCAACGGCGGAGTGAGAGCAGATACGCAGTATTTT. It specifies CASNGGVRADTQYF.

CDR3 DNA sequence: TGTGCCAGCAACCCCCACAGGGGTCGAAACACTGAAGCTTTCTTT. Translation: CASNPHRGRNTEAFF. This rearrangement joins TRBV9 to TRBJ1-1, with 7 bases aligning to TRBD1. The junction had 10 bases not matched to a gene; V was cut back by 6 bases and J by 2 bases. CDR3 length: 15 amino acids. CDR1 SGDLS and CDR2 YYNGEE come from the germline V gene.

The J gene is TRBJ2-5, the V gene TRBV5-1, with D perhaps matching TRBD1 (6 bases). The last part of the DNA fits TRBJ2-7 better; the J call may be wrong. The CDR3 totals 13 residues. CDR1 and CDR2 from the germline V gene are SGHRS and YFSETQ. DNA for the CDR3: TGCGCCAGCAGCCCGGACAGCCCCTACGAGCAGTACTTC. Amino acid sequence: CASSPDSPYEQYF.

This clonotype was recorded a few times. The V call is TRBV5-1, the J call TRBJ2-3; 8 bases agree with TRBD2. Trimming removed 4 bases from V and 1 base from J; junction bases left unmatched: 11. CDR1 is SGHRS and CDR2 is YFSETQ in the germline V gene. CDR3 size: 17 residues. The CDR3 DNA sequence: TGCGCCAGCAGCCGGACCGGGACTAGTGGAGGCACAGATACGCAGTATTTT. This codes for CASSRTGTSGGTDTQYF.

There are many counts of this clonotype. This chain uses TRBV5-1 with TRBJ2-4, with no clear D. In germline, CDR1 is SGHRS, CDR2 YFSETQ. The CDR3 is 13 residues long. V lost 3 bases to trimming and J lost 4 bases, with 8 bases between them. The CDR3: CASSYNPKNIQYF. CDR3 in DNA: TGCGCCAGCAGCTACAACCCGAAAAACATTCAGTACTTC.

This clonotype was detected many times. V is TRBV6-5 and J is TRBJ1-2, with TRBD1 matching 7 bases. V was pared by 8 bases and J by 3 bases, with 9 bases of the junction left unmatched. The V gene's germline CDR1 is MNHEY and CDR2 SVGAGI. The CDR3 spans 14 residues. The DNA of the CDR3 is TGTGCCAGCCTAGCCAACGACAGGGACTATGGCTACACCTTC. Its protein is CASLANDRDYGYTF.

This clonotype was counted ten times or more. The V and J genes are TRBV5-1 and TRBJ2-1; 8 bases agree with TRBD2. Germline V gene data show CDR1 as SGHRS and CDR2 as YFSETQ. The CDR3 spans 15 residues. The V and J ends lost 4 bases and 8 bases, in that order; junction bases with no gene match: 11. CDR3 in DNA: TGCGCCAGCAGCCAGGTAGCTAGCGGGTCCTATGAGCAGTTCTTC. Translated, it gives CASSQVASGSYEQFF.